The rows below give T cell receptor beta chains drawn from one sample of a study of cytomegalovirus exposure and HLA in healthy donors. TCRdb's copy holds only in-frame clones and misses some; the assay was immunoSEQ multiplex PCR. Among around 150,000 clones listed, roughly 80% were seen once. The sequencing sample was made of PBMCs. The source is a man aged 25 to 40 in good health and CMV-seropositive. CDR3s include the opening cysteine and the closing phenylalanine or tryptophan. A D gene is named only where the DNA matches it firmly. For some rows the clone size is stated as once, few or many, or as a class when expanded; others skip it.

size: .; V: TRBV11-2; D: .; J: TRBJ1-4; DNA: TGTGCCAGCAGCAGACTGAGTAATAATGAAAAACTGTTTTTT; CDR3: CASSRLSNNEKLFF
size: .; V: TRBV9; D: TRBD2; J: TRBJ2-3; DNA: TGTGCCAGCAGAATGACTAGCGAGGAGACAGATACGCAGTATTTT; CDR3: CASRMTSEETDTQYF
size: .; V: TRBV27; D: .; J: TRBJ2-7; DNA: TGTGCCAGCAGTTTCCAGGGGAAGGGCTACGAGCAGTACTTC; CDR3: CASSFQGKGYEQYF
size: .; V: TRBV6-5; D: .; J: TRBJ2-7; DNA: TGTGCCAGCAGACAGGGTATCATAGGGGAGCAGTACTTC; CDR3: CASRQGIIGEQYF
size: .; V: TRBV5-6; D: .; J: TRBJ1-3; DNA: TGTGCCAGCACCCCGGGGGCTGGAAACACCATATATTTT; CDR3: CASTPGAGNTIYF
size: .; V: TRBV6-1; D: .; J: TRBJ1-1; DNA: TGTGCCAGCAGCCTGCGCGGTGAAGCTTTCTTT; CDR3: CASSLRGEAFF
size: once; V: TRBV7-9; D: TRBD1; J: TRBJ1-4; DNA: TGTGCCAGCAGCTTGGTGGGGACAGCAAATGAAAAACTGTTTTTT; CDR3: CASSLVGTANEKLFF
size: .; V: TRBV13; D: TRBD2; J: TRBJ2-1; DNA: TGTGCCAGCAGCTTAGACCTGGGACTAGCGGGGGTTTACAATGAGCAGTTCTTC; CDR3: CASSLDLGLAGVYNEQFF
size: .; V: TRBV6-6; D: .; J: TRBJ1-1; DNA: TGTGCCAGCAGTACCCGGACTTTGAACACTGAAGCTTTCTTT; CDR3: CASSTRTLNTEAFF
size: few; V: TRBV11-2; D: .; J: TRBJ2-5; DNA: TGTGCCAGCAGCTTAGGCAGGGTTTGGCAAGAGACCCAGTACTTC; CDR3: CASSLGRVWQETQYF
size: .; V: TRBV9; D: TRBD2; J: TRBJ2-7; DNA: TGTGCCAGCAGCGTAGCAGCGGGGGGAAGTTACGAGCAGTACTTC; CDR3: CASSVAAGGSYEQYF
size: .; V: TRBV5-1; D: TRBD1; J: TRBJ2-5; DNA: TGCGCCAGCAGCTCTACCACAGGGGCAGAGACCCAGTACTTC; CDR3: CASSSTTGAETQYF
size: .; V: TRBV5-4; D: TRBD1; J: TRBJ2-7; DNA: TGTGCCAGCAGCTCGGGACAGTCCACCTACGAGCAGTACTTC; CDR3: CASSSGQSTYEQYF
size: .; V: TRBV6-5; D: TRBD2; J: TRBJ2-3; DNA: TGTGCCAGCAGTTACCGTCCGGGGGGAGTGGATACGCAGTATTTT; CDR3: CASSYRPGGVDTQYF
size: once; V: TRBV2; D: TRBD1; J: TRBJ2-2; DNA: TGTGCCAGGAAAGAGGGGGCAATCGGGGAGCTGTTTTTT; CDR3: CARKEGAIGELFF
size: .; V: TRBV5-1; D: TRBD1; J: TRBJ1-2; DNA: TGCGCCAGCAGCTTGGGGACAGGATTCGAGGGCTACACCTTC; CDR3: CASSLGTGFEGYTF
size: once; V: TRBV5-1; D: .; J: TRBJ2-7; DNA: TGCGCCAGCAGCTCCGTCTACGAGCAGTACTTC; CDR3: CASSSVYEQYF
size: .; V: TRBV6-5; D: .; J: TRBJ1-5; DNA: TGTGCCAGCAGTTACGGGGGAGGGGGCAATCAGCCCCAGCATTTT; CDR3: CASSYGGGGNQPQHF
size: .; V: TRBV7-3; D: TRBD1; J: TRBJ1-2; DNA: TGTGCCAGCAGCCCTCGACAGGGGGATGGCTACACCTTC; CDR3: CASSPRQGDGYTF
size: .; V: TRBV7-2; D: TRBD1; J: TRBJ2-7; DNA: TGTGCCAGCAGCTTACGTTGGACAGGAGAAATCAGACCCCTCTACGAGCAGTACTTC; CDR3: CASSLRWTGEIRPLYEQYF
size: .; V: TRBV7-2; D: TRBD1; J: TRBJ1-5; DNA: TGTGCCAGCAGCTTAGTAACAGGGGGGAACAATCAGCCCCAGCATTTT; CDR3: CASSLVTGGNNQPQHF
size: .; V: TRBV9; D: TRBD1; J: TRBJ2-1; DNA: TGTGCCAGCAGTGGCCCCGGACAGGGAGGAGATGAGCAGTTCTTC; CDR3: CASSGPGQGGDEQFF
size: .; V: TRBV7-2; D: .; J: TRBJ1-1; DNA: TGTGCCAGCAGCCCTCTTATGAACACTGAAGCTTTCTTT; CDR3: CASSPLMNTEAFF
size: .; V: TRBV30; D: .; J: TRBJ1-4; DNA: TGTGCCTGGAAGGGAGGGATACACGCTAATGAAAAACTGTTTTTT; CDR3: CAWKGGIHANEKLFF